The 30 T cell receptor beta chains given below trace back to one sample, sequenced in a study of T-cell memory formation after mild COVID-19. From the 5' RACE reads, TCRdb called clonotypes with MiXCR, one entry per CDR3 protein. The data hold a few hundred thousand distinct CDR3 sequences, with about 17% observed a single time. The sample taken for sequencing was PBMCs or a T cell subset sorted from them (not recorded which). The receptor set was obtained from a man aged 18 to 29 who had mild COVID-19 (a few samples of this study predate the infection). Cell type and time point are not known.

This clonotype turned up a few times. V gene TRBV6-5 combines with J gene TRBJ1-2; tentative D call: TRBD1 (5 bases). The germline V gene encodes CDR1 MNHEY and CDR2 SVGAGI. V was pared by 2 bases and J by 7 bases, with 8 bases between. This CDR3 has 12 amino acids. The CDR3 spells CASSYGGGGYTF. Here the CDR3 DNA reads TGTGCCAGCAGTTACGGGGGGGGTGGCTACACCTTC.

This clonotype was counted a few times. The rearrangement links TRBV12-3 or TRBV12-4 to TRBJ2-3, with D possibly called TRBD1 or TRBD2 (6 bases each). This CDR3 spans 16 amino acids. V was clipped by 1 base and J by 2 bases, with 13 bases between them. The CDR3 nucleotides are TGTGCCAGCAGTTTAGGCGGGACAAGGGTCACAGATACGCAGTATTTT. Its protein is CASSLGGTRVTDTQYF.

This clonotype was counted a few times. The V call is TRBV4-2, the J call TRBJ1-1, with TRBD1 matching 7 bases. Germline trimming cut 0 bases from V and 4 bases from J; bases unmatched to any gene: 8. Germline CDR1 LGHNA, CDR2 YNFKEQ. This CDR3 has 16 amino acids. The CDR3 DNA is TGTGCCAGCAGCCAAGACAGGGGGTATGGGGGCACTGAAGCTTTCTTT. Translating gives CASSQDRGYGGTEAFF.

In this sample, this clonotype turned up a few times. The chain has TRBV19 and TRBJ1-4, with D possibly matching TRBD1 (5 bases). Germline lookup yields CDR1 LNHDA and CDR2 SQIVND (reference sequence). V shed 5 bases and J shed 4 bases, with 8 bases lying between them. The CDR3 has 13 residues. CDR3 coding DNA: TGTGCCAGTAGTCGGGGCCTTAATGAAAAACTGTTTTTT. It specifies CASSRGLNEKLFF.

In its sample, this clonotype was seen many times. The chain uses TRBV5-6 and TRBJ2-5, with D unclear. CDR1 and CDR2 (germline): SGHDT, YYEEEE. CDR3 length: 18 residues. V gave up 4 bases and J gave up 0 bases, with 22 bases separating them. The CDR3 region has the DNA TGTGCCAGCAGCACCTACGGACCCCGGATTTTGTACCAAGAGACCCAGTACTTC. Protein sequence: CASSTYGPRILYQETQYF.

V usage is TRBV20-1 and J usage is TRBJ1-1; D unresolved. Trimming left V 0 bases short and J 0 bases short, with 11 bases between. Per germline, CDR1 DFQATT and CDR2 SNEGSKA (reference sequence). The CDR3 is 15 residues long. The CDR3: CSARDFGTMNTEAFF. In DNA form, the CDR3 reads TGCAGTGCTAGAGATTTTGGCACCATGAACACTGAAGCTTTCTTT.

This clonotype was seen only a few times. The CDR3 coding sequence is TGTGCCAGCGGTATTTCTGAAGCTTTCTTT. Amino acids: CASGISEAFF. The J gene is TRBJ1-1, the V gene TRBV7-9; the D is unclear. The CDR3 totals 10 residues. Germline-derived CDR1 and CDR2 are SEHNR and FQNEAQ (reference sequence). The V gene lost 8 bases and the J gene lost 6 bases, with 7 bases spanning the gap.

This clonotype was observed a few times. J is TRBJ2-5 and V is TRBV7-9; no firm D call. In germline, CDR1 is SEHNR, CDR2 FQNEAQ (reference sequence). The V gene lost 4 bases and the J gene lost 0 bases, with 9 bases spanning the gap. CDR3 length: 14 residues. CDR3: CASSSPVDQETQYF. For the CDR3, the DNA is TGTGCCAGCAGCTCCCCAGTGGACCAAGAGACCCAGTACTTC.

This clonotype came up a few times. The genes are TRBV19 and TRBJ1-2; D not resolved. CDR1 is LNHDA, CDR2 SQIVND, per germline (reference sequence). There are 15 residues in the CDR3. V dropped 3 bases and J dropped 0 bases, with 11 bases sitting between them. CDR3 in amino acids: CASSIHSDANYGYTF. The CDR3 region has the DNA TGTGCCAGTAGTATCCACAGCGACGCTAACTATGGCTACACCTTC.

At least ten counts were recorded for this clonotype. The V gene is TRBV7-2, the J gene TRBJ1-5; 9 bases are a match to TRBD1. V shed 5 bases and J 5 bases; nucleotides not matched to a gene: 7. There are 15 residues in the CDR3. The germline gives CDR1 SGHTA, CDR2 FQGNSA. CDR3 sequence: CASSHPQGAHQPQHF. Written as DNA, the CDR3 is TGTGCCAGCAGCCACCCACAGGGGGCTCATCAGCCCCAGCATTTT.

In this sample, this clonotype turned up many times. V gene TRBV5-1 combines with J gene TRBJ1-4; D is undetermined. Trimming removed 0 bases at V and 2 bases at J, with 8 bases between. The CDR3 length is 15 residues. Per germline, CDR1 SGHRS and CDR2 YFSETQ. CDR3: CASSLGTATNEKLFF. In nucleotides, the CDR3 is TGCGCCAGCAGCTTGGGAACAGCCACTAATGAAAAACTGTTTTTT. The complete variable domain, with remaining parts taken from reference TRBV5-1 and TRBJ1-4, reads KAGVTQTPRYLIKTRGQQVTLSCSPISGHRSVSWYQQTPGQGLQFLFEYFSETQRNKGNFPGRFSGRQFSNSRSEMNVSTLELGDSALYLCASSLGTATNEKLFFGSGTQLSVL.

CDR3: CASSPWTGENTEAFF. For the CDR3, the DNA is TGTGCCAGCAGCCCTTGGACAGGGGAGAACACTGAAGCTTTCTTT. The rearrangement uses TRBV9 and TRBJ1-1, with 9 bases lining up with TRBD1. Trimming took 4 bases from V and 1 from J; bases not matched to a gene: 5. Germline V CDR1 and CDR2: SGDLS, YYNGEE. The CDR3 runs 15 residues.

This clonotype was seen only a few times. This CDR3 is CASSLQEGGTEAFF. The CDR3 nucleotides are TGCGCCAGCAGCTTACAAGAAGGGGGCACTGAAGCTTTCTTT. V and J are TRBV5-1 and TRBJ1-1; TRBD1 might be the D (6 bases). Germline V gives CDR1 SGHRS, CDR2 YFSETQ. V shed 2 bases and J shed 4 bases, with 12 bases lying between them. CDR3 size: 14 residues.

This clonotype appeared a few times. The chain employs TRBV9 and TRBJ2-3; 7 bases are a match to TRBD1. Germline lookup yields CDR1 SGDLS and CDR2 YYNGEE. Losses at the gene ends were 4 bases for V and 6 bases for J; bases not matched to a gene: 11. CDR3 length: 15 residues. The CDR3 here is CASSPRHQTGDTQYF. For the CDR3, the DNA is TGTGCCAGCAGCCCTCGTCATCAGACAGGGGATACGCAGTATTTT.

This clonotype came up a few times. The chain employs TRBV6-5 and TRBJ1-2; the D is unclear. This CDR3 has 15 residues. Trimming stripped 6 bases from V and 1 base from J, with 15 bases between. CDR1 is MNHEY, CDR2 SVGAGI, per germline. DNA of the CDR3: TGTGCCAGCAGCCCCGGAGAGGCCTTTAACTATGGCTACACCTTC. Translated: CASSPGEAFNYGYTF.

This clonotype was detected a few times. This rearrangement joins TRBV7-3 to TRBJ1-1, with a tentative D call TRBD1 (6 bases). The V and J ends lost 1 base and 1 base respectively, with 13 bases between them. This CDR3 comprises 16 residues. The germline V gene encodes CDR1 SGHTA and CDR2 FQGTGA. In DNA, the CDR3 is TGTGCCAGCAGCTTAATGAGCAGGGGTTCGAACACTGAAGCTTTCTTT. This codes for CASSLMSRGSNTEAFF.

J is TRBJ2-5 and V is TRBV4-3; 14 positions match TRBD2. Germline lookup yields CDR1 LGHNA and CDR2 YSLEER. The CDR3 sequence is 18 residues long. V lost 2 bases, J lost 4 bases, and 9 bases stayed unmatched. The CDR3 DNA is TGCGCCAGCAGCCAAAATGGACTAGCGGGGGGCCGGGGAGAGACCCAGTACTTC. This codes for CASSQNGLAGGRGETQYF.

The chain links TRBV30 to TRBJ2-1; D perhaps matches TRBD1 (6 bases). CDR1 and CDR2 from the germline V gene are GTSNPN and SVGIG (reference sequence). CDR3 length: 14 residues. The V end was cut by 2 bases, the J end by 4 bases, with 12 bases between. The CDR3 DNA reads as TGTGCCTGGAGTCTCGGGACACCTTACAATGAGCAGTTCTTC. Translating gives CAWSLGTPYNEQFF.

The J gene is TRBJ2-6, the V gene TRBV4-1; D is undetermined. V gave up 4 bases and J gave up 1 base, with 11 bases separating them. Looked up from germline, CDR1 is MGHRA and CDR2 is YSYEKL. This CDR3 has 16 amino acids. CDR3 DNA sequence: TGCGCCAGCAGCCTTAGACACGGTTCTGGGGCCAACGTCCTGACTTTC. It codes for CASSLRHGSGANVLTF.

The rearrangement joins TRBV12-3 or TRBV12-4 to TRBJ2-7; no reliable D call. The V and J ends lost 6 bases and 4 bases respectively, with 13 bases between them. The CDR3 has 13 amino acids. The CDR3 loop is CASSPFVDYEQYF. For the CDR3, the DNA is TGTGCCAGCAGCCCGTTTGTTGATTACGAGCAGTACTTC.

The V call is TRBV29-1, the J call TRBJ2-2, with unresolved D. The V gene lost 4 bases and the J gene lost 3 bases, with 9 bases spanning the gap. CDR3 length: 13 residues. Germline V gene data show CDR1 as SQVTM and CDR2 as ANQGSEA. The CDR3, as DNA: TGCAGCGTTGCCGGCACGTACACCGGGGAGCTGTTTTTT. Translated, it gives CSVAGTYTGELFF.

This clonotype was counted once. The V gene is TRBV23-1, the J gene TRBJ2-2; D not resolved. TRBV23-1 is labeled an ORF, and its function is uncertain. Trimming shortened V by 0 bases and J by 6 bases, and 5 bases separated the two germline ends. The CDR3 extends over 13 amino acids. The DNA for the CDR3 is TGCGCCAGCAGTCAATCAGCCGCCGGGGAGCTGTTTTTT. It encodes CASSQSAAGELFF.

This clonotype was seen only a few times. The chain employs TRBV18 and TRBJ1-3; a possible D gene is TRBD1 (5 bases). V was clipped by 6 bases and J by 2 bases, with 17 bases between them. CDR1 KGHSH and CDR2 LQKENI come from the germline V gene. This CDR3 comprises 16 residues. Here the CDR3 DNA reads TGTGCCAGCTCCGCAGGAGGGGAAATTGCTGGAAACACCATATATTTT. It translates to CASSAGGEIAGNTIYF.

This sequence joins TRBV18 and TRBJ1-1; 7 nucleotides line up with TRBD1. The CDR3 totals 14 residues. The junction had 12 bases not matched to a gene; V was cut back by 6 bases and J by 8 bases. Germline assignment: CDR1 KGHSH and CDR2 LQKENI. In DNA, the CDR3 is TGTGCCAGCTCGACCGGGACAGCCTTTCTAGAAGCTTTCTTT. Its translation is CASSTGTAFLEAFF.

The chain has TRBV20-1 and TRBJ2-1; D is undetermined. This CDR3 has 14 residues. Per germline, CDR1 DFQATT and CDR2 SNEGSKA (reference sequence). V was pared by 0 bases and J by 4 bases, with 10 bases between. The CDR3 region is CSARDRREYNEQFF. Written as DNA, the CDR3 is TGCAGTGCTAGAGATAGACGCGAGTACAATGAGCAGTTCTTC.

This clonotype appeared a few times. The V and J genes are TRBV6-5 and TRBJ2-7; perhaps TRBD1 as D (6 bases). The germline V gene encodes CDR1 MNHEY and CDR2 SVGAGI. The CDR3 loop spans 14 amino acids. Trimming cost V 0 bases and J 3 bases, with 9 bases left between them. CDR3 DNA sequence: TGTGCCAGCAGTTACTCGAAGGGGGTCTACGAGCAGTACTTC. It is translated as CASSYSKGVYEQYF.

This clonotype was detected only a few times. The chain is built from TRBV7-9 and TRBJ1-3, with TRBD1 identical over 7 bases. The CDR3 extends over 19 amino acids. Germline V gene lookup returns CDR1 SEHNR and CDR2 FQNEAQ (reference sequence). Trimming took 4 bases from V and 2 from J; bases not matched to a gene: 17. The CDR3 DNA sequence: TGTGCCAGCAGCTCTCCTACCGCGAGACAGGGAAATACTGGAAACACCATATATTTT. Translation: CASSSPTARQGNTGNTIYF.

The CDR3 is CASSPGPGFSNTGELFF. CDR3 DNA: TGTGCCAGCTCACCAGGCCCCGGCTTTTCAAACACCGGGGAGCTGTTTTTT. The rearrangement joins TRBV18 to TRBJ2-2; D unclear. Trimming stripped 2 bases from V and 2 bases from J, with 15 bases between. CDR3 length: 17 amino acids. Germline V gene sequence: CDR1 KGHSH, CDR2 LQKENI.

The CDR3, as DNA: TGTGCCAGCAGTTTCCCCAGGGAGGGCAATCAGCCCCAGCATTTT. Amino acid sequence: CASSFPREGNQPQHF. The chain carries TRBV6-6 and TRBJ1-5; D is perhaps TRBD1 (5 bases). CDR3 length: 15 amino acids. From germline, CDR1 is MNHNY and CDR2 SVGAGI (reference sequence). Trimming stripped 4 bases from V and 2 bases from J, with 12 bases between.

This clonotype occurred many times. The gene calls are TRBV6-5 and TRBJ1-6; D remains ambiguous. Germline values: CDR1 MNHEY, CDR2 SVGAGI. Trimming cost V 5 bases and J 10 bases, with 12 bases left between them. The length of the CDR3 is 13 residues. CDR3 region: CASSLTQSSPLHF. The CDR3 DNA is TGTGCCAGCAGTCTGACTCAGTCGTCACCCCTCCACTTT.